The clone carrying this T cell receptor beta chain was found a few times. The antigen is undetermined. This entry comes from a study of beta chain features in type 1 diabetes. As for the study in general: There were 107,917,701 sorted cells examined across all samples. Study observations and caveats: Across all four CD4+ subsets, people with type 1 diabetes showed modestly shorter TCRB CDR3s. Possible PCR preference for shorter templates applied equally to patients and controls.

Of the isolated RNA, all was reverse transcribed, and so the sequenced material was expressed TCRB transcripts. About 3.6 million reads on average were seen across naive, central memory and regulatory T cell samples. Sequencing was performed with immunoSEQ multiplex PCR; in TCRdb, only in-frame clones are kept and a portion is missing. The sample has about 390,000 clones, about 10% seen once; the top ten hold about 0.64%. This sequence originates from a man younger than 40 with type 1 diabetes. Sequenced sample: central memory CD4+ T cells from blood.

The CDR3 DNA is TGTGCCAGCAGTGGGTTGAACAGCTACAATGAGCAGTTCTTC. Translating gives CASSGLNSYNEQFF. V usage is TRBV11-2 and J usage is TRBJ2-1; D is unresolved. Trimming pared 6 bases from V and 3 bases from J, leaving 12 bases between. This CDR3 has 14 residues. The germline gives CDR1 SGHAT, CDR2 FQNNGV.